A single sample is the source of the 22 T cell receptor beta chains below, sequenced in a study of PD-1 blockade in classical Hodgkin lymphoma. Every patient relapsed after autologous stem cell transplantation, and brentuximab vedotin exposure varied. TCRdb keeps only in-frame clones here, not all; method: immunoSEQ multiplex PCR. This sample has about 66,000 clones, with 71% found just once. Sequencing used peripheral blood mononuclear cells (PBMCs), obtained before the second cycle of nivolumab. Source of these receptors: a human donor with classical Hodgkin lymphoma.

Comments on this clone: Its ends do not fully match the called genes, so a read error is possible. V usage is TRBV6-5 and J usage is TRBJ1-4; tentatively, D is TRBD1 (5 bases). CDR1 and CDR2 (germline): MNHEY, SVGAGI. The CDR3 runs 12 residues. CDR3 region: CASSYSLGTPLF. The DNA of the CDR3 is TGTGCCAGCAGTTACTCATTGGGGACCCCCCTTTTT.

The CDR3 coding sequence is TGCGCCAGCAGCTTGGCACAGGGTAACACTGAAGCTTTCTTT. It specifies CASSLAQGNTEAFF. The chain links TRBV5-1 to TRBJ1-1; D is possibly TRBD1 (6 bases). The CDR3 has 14 amino acids. CDR1 and CDR2 from the germline V gene are SGHRS and YFSETQ. Between the trimmed V and J ends, which lost 0 bases and 2 bases, there was a span of 8 bases.

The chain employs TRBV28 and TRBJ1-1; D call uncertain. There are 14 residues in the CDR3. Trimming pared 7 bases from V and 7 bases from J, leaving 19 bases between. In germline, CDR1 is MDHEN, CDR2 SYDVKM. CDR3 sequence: CASTLQIPQLEAFF. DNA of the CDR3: TGTGCCAGCACTCTTCAGATCCCCCAACTTGAAGCTTTCTTT.

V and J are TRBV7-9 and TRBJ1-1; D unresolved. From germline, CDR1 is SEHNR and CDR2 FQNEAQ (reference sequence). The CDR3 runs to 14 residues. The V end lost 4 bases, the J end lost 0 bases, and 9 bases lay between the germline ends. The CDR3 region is CASSWSGVNTEAFF. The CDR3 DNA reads TGTGCCAGCAGCTGGTCTGGCGTGAACACTGAAGCTTTCTTT.

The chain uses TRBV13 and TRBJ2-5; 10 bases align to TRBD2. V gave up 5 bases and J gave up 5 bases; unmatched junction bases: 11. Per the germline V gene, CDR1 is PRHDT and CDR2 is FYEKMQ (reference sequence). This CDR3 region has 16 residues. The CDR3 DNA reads TGTGCCAGCAGCCCCTCTAGCGGGGGACGCCTGGAGACCCAGTACTTC. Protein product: CASSPSSGGRLETQYF.

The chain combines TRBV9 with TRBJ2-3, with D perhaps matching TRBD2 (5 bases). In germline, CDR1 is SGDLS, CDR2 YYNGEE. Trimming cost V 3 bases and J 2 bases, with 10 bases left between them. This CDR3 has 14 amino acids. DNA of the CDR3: TGTGCCAGCAGCGCACTAGGTCCCACAGATACGCAGTATTTT. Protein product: CASSALGPTDTQYF.

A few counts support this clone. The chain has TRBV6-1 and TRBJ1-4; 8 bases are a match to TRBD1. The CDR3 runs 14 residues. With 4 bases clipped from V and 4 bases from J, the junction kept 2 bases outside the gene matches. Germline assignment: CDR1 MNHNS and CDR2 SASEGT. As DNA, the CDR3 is TGTGCCAGCAGTGGACAGGGGTTTAATGAAAAACTGTTTTTT. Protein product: CASSGQGFNEKLFF.

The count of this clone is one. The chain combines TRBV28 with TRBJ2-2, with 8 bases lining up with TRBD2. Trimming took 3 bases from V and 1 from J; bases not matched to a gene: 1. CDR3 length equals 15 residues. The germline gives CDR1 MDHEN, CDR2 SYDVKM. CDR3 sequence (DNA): TGTGCCAGCAGTTTCAGCGGGGGGAACACCGGGGAGCTGTTTTTT. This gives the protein CASSFSGGNTGELFF.

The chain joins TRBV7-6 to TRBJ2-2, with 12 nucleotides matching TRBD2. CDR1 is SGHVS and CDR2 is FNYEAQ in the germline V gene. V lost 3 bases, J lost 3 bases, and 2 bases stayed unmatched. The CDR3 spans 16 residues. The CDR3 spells CASSFRLAGDTGELFF. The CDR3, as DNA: TGTGCCAGCAGCTTCCGACTAGCGGGGGACACCGGGGAGCTGTTTTTT. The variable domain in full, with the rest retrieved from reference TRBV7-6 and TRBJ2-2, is GAGVSQSPRYKVTKRGQDVALRCDPISGHVSLYWYRQALGQGPEFLTYFNYEAQQDKSGLPNDRFSAERPEGSISTLTIQRTEQRDSAMYRCASSFRLAGDTGELFFGEGSRLTVL.

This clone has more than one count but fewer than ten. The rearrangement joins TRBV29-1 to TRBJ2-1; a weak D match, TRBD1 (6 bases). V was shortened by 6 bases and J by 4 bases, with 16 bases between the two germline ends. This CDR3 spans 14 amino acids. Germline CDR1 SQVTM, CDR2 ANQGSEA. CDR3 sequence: CSVSQVQGYNEQFF. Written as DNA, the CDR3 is TGCAGCGTGTCCCAGGTCCAGGGGTACAATGAGCAGTTCTTC.

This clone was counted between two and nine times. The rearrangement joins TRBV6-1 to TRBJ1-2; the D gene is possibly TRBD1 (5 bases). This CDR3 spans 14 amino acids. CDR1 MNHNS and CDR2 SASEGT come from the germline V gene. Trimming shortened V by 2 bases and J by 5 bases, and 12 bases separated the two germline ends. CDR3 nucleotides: TGTGCCAGCAGTGAACCAGGGCTAAATTATGGCTACACCTTC. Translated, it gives CASSEPGLNYGYTF.

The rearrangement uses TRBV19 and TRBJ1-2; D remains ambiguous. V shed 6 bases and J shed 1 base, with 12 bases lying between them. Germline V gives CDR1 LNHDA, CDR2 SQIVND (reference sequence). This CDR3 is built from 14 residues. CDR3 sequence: CASSARSLNYGYTF. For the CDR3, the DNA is TGTGCCAGTAGCGCTAGGAGTCTTAACTATGGCTACACCTTC.

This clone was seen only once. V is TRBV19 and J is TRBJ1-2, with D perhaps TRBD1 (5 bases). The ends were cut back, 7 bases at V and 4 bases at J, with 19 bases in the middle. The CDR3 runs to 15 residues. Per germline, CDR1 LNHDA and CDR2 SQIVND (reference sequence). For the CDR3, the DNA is TGTGCCAGTACTATGGGGGGGGATCGCGGCTATGGCTACACCTTC. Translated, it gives CASTMGGDRGYGYTF.

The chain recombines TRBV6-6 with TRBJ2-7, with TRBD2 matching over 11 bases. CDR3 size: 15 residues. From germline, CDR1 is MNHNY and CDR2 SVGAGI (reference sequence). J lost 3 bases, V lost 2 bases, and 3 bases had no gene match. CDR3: CASSYVGTSGYEQYF. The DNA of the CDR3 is TGTGCCAGCAGTTACGTCGGGACTAGCGGCTACGAGCAGTACTTC.

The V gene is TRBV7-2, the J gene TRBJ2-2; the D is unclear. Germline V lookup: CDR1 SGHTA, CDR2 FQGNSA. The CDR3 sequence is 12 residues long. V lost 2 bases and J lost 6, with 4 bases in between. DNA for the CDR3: TGTGCCAGCAGCTTAAGCGCCGGGGAGCTGTTTTTT. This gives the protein CASSLSAGELFF.

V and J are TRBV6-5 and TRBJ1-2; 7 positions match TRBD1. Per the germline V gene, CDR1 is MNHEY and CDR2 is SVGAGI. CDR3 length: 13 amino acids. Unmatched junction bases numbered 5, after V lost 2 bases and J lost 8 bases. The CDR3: CASSYPGGSGYTF. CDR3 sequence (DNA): TGTGCCAGCAGTTACCCAGGGGGAAGCGGCTACACCTTC.

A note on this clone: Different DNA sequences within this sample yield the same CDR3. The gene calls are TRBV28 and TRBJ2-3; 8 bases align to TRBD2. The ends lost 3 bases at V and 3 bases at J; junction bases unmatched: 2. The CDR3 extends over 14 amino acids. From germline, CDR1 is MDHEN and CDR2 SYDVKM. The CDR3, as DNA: TGTGCCAGCAGTTTTGTAGCGGGGACAGATACGCAGTATTTT. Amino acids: CASSFVAGTDTQYF.

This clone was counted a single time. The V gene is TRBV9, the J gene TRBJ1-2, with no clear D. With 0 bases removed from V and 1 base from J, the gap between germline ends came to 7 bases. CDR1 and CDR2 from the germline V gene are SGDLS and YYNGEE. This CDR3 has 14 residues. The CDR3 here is CASSVENINYGYTF. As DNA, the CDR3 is TGTGCCAGCAGCGTAGAGAATATTAACTATGGCTACACCTTC.

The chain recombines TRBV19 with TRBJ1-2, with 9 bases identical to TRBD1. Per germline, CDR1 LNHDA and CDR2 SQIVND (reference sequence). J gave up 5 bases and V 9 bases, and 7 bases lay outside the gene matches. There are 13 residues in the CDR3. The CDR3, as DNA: TGTGCCAGCGAACCGGGACAGGGATATGGCTACACCTTC. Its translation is CASEPGQGYGYTF.

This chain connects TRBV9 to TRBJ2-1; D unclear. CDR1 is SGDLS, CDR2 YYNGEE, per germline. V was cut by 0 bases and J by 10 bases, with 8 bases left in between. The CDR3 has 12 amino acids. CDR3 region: CASSVARGEQFF. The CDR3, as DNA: TGTGCCAGCAGCGTAGCTAGAGGAGAGCAGTTCTTC.

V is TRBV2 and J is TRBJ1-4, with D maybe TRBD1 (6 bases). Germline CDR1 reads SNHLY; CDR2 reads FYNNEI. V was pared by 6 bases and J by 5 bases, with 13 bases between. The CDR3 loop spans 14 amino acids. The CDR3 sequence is CASRIQGLNEKLFF. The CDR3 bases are TGTGCCAGCAGAATTCAGGGGTTGAATGAAAAACTGTTTTTT.

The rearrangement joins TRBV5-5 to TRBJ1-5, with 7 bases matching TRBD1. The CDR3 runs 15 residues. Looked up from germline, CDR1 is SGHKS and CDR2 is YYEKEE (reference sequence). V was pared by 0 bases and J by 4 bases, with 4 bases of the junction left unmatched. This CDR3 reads CASSLETGLNQPQHF. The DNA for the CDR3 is TGTGCCAGCAGCTTGGAGACAGGGCTGAATCAGCCCCAGCATTTT.